Following are 20 T cell receptor beta chains from one sample sequenced in a study of blood T cell repertoires in COVID-19. Profiling relied on immunoSEQ multiplex PCR, and the TCRdb table lists in-frame clones only, not all of them. There are 65,000 to 70,000 clones in the sample; 91% occur only once, and around 13% lies in the top ten. The sample comprised peripheral blood. The receptors were gathered from a human donor with active COVID-19. The donor label of this sample is uncertain.

V gene TRBV7-2 combines with J gene TRBJ2-2; TRBD1 matches 7 bases. V shed 5 bases, J shed 5 bases, and the junction held 8 bases outside the gene matches. The CDR3 covers 15 residues. The germline CDR1 and CDR2 sequences are SGHTA and FQGNSA. CDR3 nucleotides: TGTGCCAGCAGCACAAGACAGGGTAGGACCGGGGAGCTGTTTTTT. Encoded protein: CASSTRQGRTGELFF.

This clone was counted once. The chain joins TRBV7-2 to TRBJ1-2; D ambiguous. The ends were cut back, 4 bases at V and 2 bases at J, with 5 bases in the middle. The germline V gene has CDR1 SGHTA and CDR2 FQGNSA. This CDR3 is 12 amino acids long. CDR3 in amino acids: CASSYENYGYTF. The CDR3 region has the DNA TGTGCCAGCAGCTATGAGAACTATGGCTACACCTTC.

The chain combines TRBV4-3 with TRBJ2-6; a weak D match, TRBD1 (6 bases). Germline values: CDR1 LGHNA, CDR2 YSLEER. This CDR3 spans 19 amino acids. Trimming pared 1 base from V and 1 base from J, leaving 17 bases between. CDR3 loop: CASSQVSTGYGSGANVLTF. The CDR3 nucleotides are TGCGCCAGCAGCCAAGTGTCTACAGGGTATGGTTCTGGGGCCAACGTCCTGACTTTC.

This chain's CDR3 is CASRLADYSTDTQYF. Here the CDR3 DNA reads TGTGCCAGCCGCCTCGCGGATTATAGCACAGATACGCAGTATTTT. The rearrangement links TRBV2 to TRBJ2-3; the D is unclear. CDR1 is SNHLY and CDR2 is FYNNEI in the germline V gene. V gave up 8 bases and J gave up 0 bases, with 15 bases separating them. The CDR3 covers 15 residues.

This clone was seen just once. The chain carries TRBV11-2 and TRBJ2-1; the D gene is possibly TRBD2 (6 bases). With 5 bases removed from V and 0 bases from J, the gap between germline ends came to 17 bases. Germline values: CDR1 SGHAT, CDR2 FQNNGV. CDR3 length: 17 residues. CDR3 bases: TGTGCCAGCAGCCCCACAGGCGTGACTAGCTCCTACAATGAGCAGTTCTTC. This gives the protein CASSPTGVTSSYNEQFF.

The V call is TRBV7-9, the J call TRBJ2-7; 8 bases map to TRBD1. The CDR3 contains 12 residues. Germline lookup yields CDR1 SEHNR and CDR2 FQNEAQ (reference sequence). J was trimmed by 6 bases and V by 8 bases; bases with no gene match: 6. Here the CDR3 DNA reads TGTGCCAGCCGGACAGGGTTTGGCGAGCAGTACTTC. It translates to CASRTGFGEQYF.

The rearrangement links TRBV19 to TRBJ1-1; the D is unclear. Germline CDR1 reads LNHDA; CDR2 reads SQIVND (reference sequence). V lost 1 base, J lost 3 bases, and 9 bases lay in between. The CDR3 covers 14 residues. CDR3 loop: CASSIAPYYTEAFF. CDR3 in DNA: TGTGCCAGTAGTATAGCCCCCTACTACACTGAAGCTTTCTTT.

This chain uses TRBV7-2 with TRBJ2-6, with D uncertain. Germline CDR1 and CDR2: SGHTA and FQGNSA. Trimming pared 2 bases from V and 2 bases from J, leaving 7 bases between. This CDR3 is built from 15 residues. The chain's CDR3 is CASSLLSAGANVLTF. CDR3 nucleotides: TGTGCCAGCAGCTTACTGTCGGCTGGGGCCAACGTCCTGACTTTC.

The V and J genes are TRBV19 and TRBJ1-4; 12 bases fit TRBD1. CDR3 size: 15 residues. CDR1 and CDR2 from the germline V gene are LNHDA and SQIVND (reference sequence). V gave up 6 bases and J gave up 8 bases; unmatched junction bases: 7. The CDR3 spells CASRPQGTGGEKLFF. CDR3 sequence (DNA): TGTGCCAGTAGACCCCAAGGGACAGGGGGCGAAAAACTGTTTTTT.

The chain combines TRBV7-2 with TRBJ2-5; D unclear. Germline loops: CDR1 SGHTA, CDR2 FQGNSA. The CDR3 consists of 11 residues. Trimming stripped 5 bases from V and 1 base from J, with 2 bases between. The CDR3 loop reads CASSLQETQYF. CDR3 DNA: TGTGCCAGCAGCCTCCAAGAGACCCAGTACTTC. The complete variable domain, with remaining parts taken from reference TRBV7-2 and TRBJ2-5, reads GAGVSQSPSNKVTEKGKDVELRCDPISGHTALYWYRQSLGQGLEFLIYFQGNSAPDKSGLPSDRFSAERTGGSVSTLTIQRTQQEDSAVYLCASSLQETQYFGPGTRLLVL.

This chain connects TRBV5-1 to TRBJ1-6, with a possible D match to TRBD1 (5 bases). This CDR3 has 16 amino acids. Trimming stripped 3 bases from V and 5 bases from J, with 15 bases between. Germline V gene data show CDR1 as SGHRS and CDR2 as YFSETQ. This chain's CDR3 is CASSSTATTHNSPLHF. CDR3 in DNA: TGCGCCAGCAGCTCGACAGCCACTACCCATAATTCACCCCTCCACTTT.

CDR3 sequence (DNA): TGCGCCAGCAGCTTGGAGGTCGCGGGGGCTAGCGGGCACAATGAGCAGTTCTTC. This sequence encodes CASSLEVAGASGHNEQFF. J is TRBJ2-1 and V is TRBV5-1; 8 bases match TRBD2. The CDR3 consists of 18 residues. The V and J ends lost 0 bases and 5 bases, in that order; junction bases with no gene match: 13. Per the germline V gene, CDR1 is SGHRS and CDR2 is YFSETQ. The complete variable domain, with remaining parts taken from reference TRBV5-1 and TRBJ2-1, reads KAGVTQTPRYLIKTRGQQVTLSCSPISGHRSVSWYQQTPGQGLQFLFEYFSETQRNKGNFPGRFSGRQFSNSRSEMNVSTLELGDSALYLCASSLEVAGASGHNEQFFGPGTRLTVL.

The chain links TRBV11-3 to TRBJ1-1; the D is unclear. The length of the CDR3 is 13 residues. Germline lookup yields CDR1 SGHNT and CDR2 YENEEA. The V end was cut by 5 bases, the J end by 1 base, with 8 bases between. CDR3 bases: TGTGCCAGCAGCCCTACAGCGAACACTGAAGCTTTCTTT. Translating it yields CASSPTANTEAFF.

Concerning this clone: A junction boundary mismatches the germline segment, possibly from a read error. This chain joins TRBV30 and TRBJ2-1, with 9 bases fitting TRBD2. The CDR3 runs to 12 residues. Germline CDR1 and CDR2: GTSNPN and SVGIG (reference sequence). CDR3 amino acids: CAVASGNKKQFF. The CDR3 nucleotides read TGCGCGGTCGCTAGCGGGAATAAGAAGCAGTTCTTC.

This clone was detected once. The rearrangement joins TRBV25-1 to TRBJ1-4; 7 bases fit TRBD1. Germline loops: CDR1 MGHDK, CDR2 SYGVNS. V trimming: 2 bases; J trimming: 2 bases; junction bases outside the gene matches: 11. This CDR3 contains 18 residues. For the CDR3, the DNA is TGTGCCAGCAGTGAAATCGGTGTGACAGGGTCGACTAATGAAAAACTGTTTTTT. Residues: CASSEIGVTGSTNEKLFF.

The gene calls are TRBV14 and TRBJ1-1; D perhaps matches TRBD1 (6 bases). Germline V gene lookup returns CDR1 SGHDN and CDR2 FVKESK. The germline V and J ends were trimmed by 1 base and 3 bases, with 15 bases remaining between them. The length of the CDR3 is 16 residues. DNA for the CDR3: TGTGCCAGCAGCCAAGCCGAAGGCGGACAGTACACTGAAGCTTTCTTT. The encoded protein is CASSQAEGGQYTEAFF.

The V and J genes are TRBV20-1 and TRBJ2-5, with 11 bases matching TRBD2. Unmatched junction bases numbered 4, after V lost 3 bases and J lost 4 bases. From germline, CDR1 is DFQATT and CDR2 SNEGSKA (reference sequence). The CDR3 contains 14 residues. The CDR3 nucleotides read TGCAGTGCTAGTAAAGGACTAGCGGGAGAGACCCAGTACTTC. Translation gives CSASKGLAGETQYF.

The rearrangement uses TRBV10-3 and TRBJ2-2, with TRBD1 identical over 12 bases. V gave up 6 bases and J gave up 3 bases; unmatched junction bases: 5. Germline V gives CDR1 ENHRY, CDR2 SYGVKD. The CDR3 covers 16 residues. This CDR3 reads CAIRPGQGADTGELFF. The CDR3, as DNA: TGTGCCATCAGGCCGGGACAGGGGGCGGACACCGGGGAGCTGTTTTTT.

The gene calls are TRBV14 and TRBJ2-7; D remains ambiguous. Germline CDR1 reads SGHDN; CDR2 reads FVKESK. The CDR3 runs 12 residues. Trimming took off 3 bases at V and 2 bases at J, with 5 bases between the two ends. This CDR3 is CASSQRTYEQYF. CDR3 DNA sequence: TGTGCCAGCAGCCAGAGGACCTACGAGCAGTACTTC.

The table lists this clone with a count of one. The chain couples TRBV5-6 to TRBJ1-1; 8 bases match TRBD1. The V gene end was trimmed by 3 bases and the J gene end by 0 bases; junction bases not matched to a gene: 10. The germline V gene has CDR1 SGHDT and CDR2 YYEEEE. There are 17 residues in the CDR3. This CDR3 reads CASSSRVRGLMNTEAFF. The CDR3 DNA is TGTGCCAGCAGCTCCCGAGTCAGGGGGCTTATGAACACTGAAGCTTTCTTT. Filled out from reference TRBV5-6 and TRBJ1-1, the complete variable domain reads DAGVTQSPTHLIKTRGQQVTLRCSPKSGHDTVSWYQQALGQGPQFIFQYYEEEERQRGNFPDRFSGHQFPNYSSELNVNALLLGDSALYLCASSSRVRGLMNTEAFFGQGTRLTVV.